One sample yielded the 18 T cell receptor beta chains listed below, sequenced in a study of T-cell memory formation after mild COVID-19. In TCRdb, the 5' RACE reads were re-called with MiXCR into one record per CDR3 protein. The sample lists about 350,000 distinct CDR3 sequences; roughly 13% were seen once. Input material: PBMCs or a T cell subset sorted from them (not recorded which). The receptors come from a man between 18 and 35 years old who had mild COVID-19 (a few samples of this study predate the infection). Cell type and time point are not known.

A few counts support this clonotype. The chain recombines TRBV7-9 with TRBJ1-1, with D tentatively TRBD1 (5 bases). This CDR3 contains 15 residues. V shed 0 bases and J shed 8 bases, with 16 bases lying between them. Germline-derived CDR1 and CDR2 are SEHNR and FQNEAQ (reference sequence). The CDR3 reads CASSLALGRAQEAFF. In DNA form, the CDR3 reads TGTGCCAGCAGCTTAGCGCTAGGCAGGGCGCAAGAAGCTTTCTTT.

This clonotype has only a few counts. In DNA form, the CDR3 reads TGCGCCAGCAGCCAGGCACGAGGGGGGACTGAAGCTTTCTTT. Protein sequence: CASSQARGGTEAFF. The V call is TRBV4-1, the J call TRBJ1-1, with D possibly being TRBD1 (6 bases). The length of the CDR3 is 14 residues. The germline V gene has CDR1 MGHRA and CDR2 YSYEKL. Trimming left V 3 bases short and J 5 bases short, with 13 bases between.

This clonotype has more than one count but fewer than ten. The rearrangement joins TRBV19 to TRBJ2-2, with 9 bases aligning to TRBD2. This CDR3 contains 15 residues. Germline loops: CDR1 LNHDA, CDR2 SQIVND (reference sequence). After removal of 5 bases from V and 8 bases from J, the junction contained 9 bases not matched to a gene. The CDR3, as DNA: TGTGCCAGTAGTTTCCTAGCGGGGCACCCAGGGGAGCTGTTTTTT. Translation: CASSFLAGHPGELFF.

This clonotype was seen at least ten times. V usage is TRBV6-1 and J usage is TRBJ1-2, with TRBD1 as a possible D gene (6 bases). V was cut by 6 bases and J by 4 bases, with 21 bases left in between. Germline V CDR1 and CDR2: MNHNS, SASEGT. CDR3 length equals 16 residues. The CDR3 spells CASSANGAGAGYGYTF. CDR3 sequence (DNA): TGTGCCAGCAGCGCCAACGGGGCAGGGGCGGGCTATGGCTACACCTTC.

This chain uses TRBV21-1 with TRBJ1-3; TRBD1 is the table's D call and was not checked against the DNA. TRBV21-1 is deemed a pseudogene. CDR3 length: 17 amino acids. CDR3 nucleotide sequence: TGTGCCAGCAGCCCCCACGGAGACAGGGGGATTGGAAACACCATATATTTT. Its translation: CASSPHGDRGIGNTIYF.

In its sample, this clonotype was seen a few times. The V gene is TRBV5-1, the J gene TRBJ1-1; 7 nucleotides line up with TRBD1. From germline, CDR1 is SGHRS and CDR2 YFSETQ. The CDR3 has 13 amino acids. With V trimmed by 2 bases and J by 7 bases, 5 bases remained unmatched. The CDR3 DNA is TGCGCCAGCAGCTTTGGACAGGCGGATGAAGCTTTCTTT. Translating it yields CASSFGQADEAFF.

The CDR3 nucleotides are TGTGCCAGCAGCGTAGACAACAACCCCAGGGAGCAGTACTTC. Translation: CASSVDNNPREQYF. The genes are TRBV9 and TRBJ2-7; D is undetermined. Germline V gene sequence: CDR1 SGDLS, CDR2 YYNGEE. Trimming removed 0 bases at V and 7 bases at J, with 14 bases between. The CDR3 consists of 14 residues.

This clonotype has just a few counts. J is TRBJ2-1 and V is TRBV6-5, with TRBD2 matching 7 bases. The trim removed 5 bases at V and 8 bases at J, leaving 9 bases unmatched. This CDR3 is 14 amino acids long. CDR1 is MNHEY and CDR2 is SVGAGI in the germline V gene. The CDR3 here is CASSHGLGSDEQFF. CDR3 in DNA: TGTGCCAGCAGTCACGGACTAGGTAGTGATGAGCAGTTCTTC.

In DNA, the CDR3 is TGTGCCAGCAGCAATAGCGGGGGGGCTGGGTACATTCAGTACTTC. Translated, it gives CASSNSGGAGYIQYF. The chain combines TRBV12-3 or TRBV12-4 with TRBJ2-4; 11 bases fit TRBD2. This CDR3 is 15 amino acids long. V was clipped by 6 bases and J by 8 bases; unmatched bases: 9.

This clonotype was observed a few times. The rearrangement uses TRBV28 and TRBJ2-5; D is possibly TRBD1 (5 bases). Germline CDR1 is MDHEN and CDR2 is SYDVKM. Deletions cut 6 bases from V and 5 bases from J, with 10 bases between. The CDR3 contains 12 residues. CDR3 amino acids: CASRGRVETQYF. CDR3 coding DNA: TGTGCCAGCAGAGGCAGGGTGGAGACCCAGTACTTC.

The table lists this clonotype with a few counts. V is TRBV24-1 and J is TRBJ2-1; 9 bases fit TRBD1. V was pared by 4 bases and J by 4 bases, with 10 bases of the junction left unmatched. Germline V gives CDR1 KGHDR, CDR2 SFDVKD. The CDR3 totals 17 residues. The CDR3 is CATSDTSGTGRYNEQFF. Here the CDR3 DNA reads TGTGCCACCAGTGACACTTCCGGGACAGGGCGTTACAATGAGCAGTTCTTC.

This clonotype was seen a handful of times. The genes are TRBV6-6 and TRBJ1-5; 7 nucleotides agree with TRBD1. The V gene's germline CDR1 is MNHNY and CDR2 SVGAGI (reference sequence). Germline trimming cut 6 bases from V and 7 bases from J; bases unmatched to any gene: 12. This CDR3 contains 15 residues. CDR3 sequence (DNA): TGTGCCAGCAGAAACCCCAGGGGGTCGGACCAGCCCCAGCATTTT. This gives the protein CASRNPRGSDQPQHF.

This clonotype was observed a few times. CDR3 residues: CASSLRRGQTF. As DNA, the CDR3 is TGTGCCAGCAGTTTACGGCGAGGACAGACCTTC. The chain uses TRBV12-3 or TRBV12-4 and TRBJ1-2; D possibly corresponds to TRBD1 (6 bases). Trimming cost V 2 bases and J 14 bases, with 12 bases left between them. CDR3 length equals 11 residues.

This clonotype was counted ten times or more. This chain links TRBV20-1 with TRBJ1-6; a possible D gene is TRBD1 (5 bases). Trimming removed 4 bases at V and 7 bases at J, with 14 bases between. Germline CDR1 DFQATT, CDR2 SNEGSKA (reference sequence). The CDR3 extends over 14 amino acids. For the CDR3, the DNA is TGCAGTGCTACCGCCCAATCAGGGAATTCACCCCTCCACTTT. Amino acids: CSATAQSGNSPLHF.

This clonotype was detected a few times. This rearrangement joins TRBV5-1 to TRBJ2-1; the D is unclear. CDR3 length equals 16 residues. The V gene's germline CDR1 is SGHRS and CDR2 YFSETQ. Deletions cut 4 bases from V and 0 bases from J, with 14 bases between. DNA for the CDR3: TGCGCCAGCAGCAGTGGCGGCTCCCCCTCCTACAATGAGCAGTTCTTC. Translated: CASSSGGSPSYNEQFF.

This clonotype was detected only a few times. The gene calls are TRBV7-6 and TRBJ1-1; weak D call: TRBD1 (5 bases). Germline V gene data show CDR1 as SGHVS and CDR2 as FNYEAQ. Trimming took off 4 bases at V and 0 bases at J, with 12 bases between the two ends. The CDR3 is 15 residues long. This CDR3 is CASSSIDRLNTEAFF. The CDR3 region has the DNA TGTGCCAGCAGCTCCATTGACAGATTGAACACTGAAGCTTTCTTT.

This CDR3 reads CASSELELSLRETQYF. DNA for the CDR3: TGTGCCAGCAGTGAATTAGAACTGTCCCTCCGCGAGACCCAGTACTTC. The V call is TRBV6-1, the J call TRBJ2-5; D is ambiguous. Germline V gives CDR1 MNHNS, CDR2 SASEGT. Trimming took 2 bases from V and 5 from J, leaving 18 bases between them. The CDR3 loop spans 16 amino acids.

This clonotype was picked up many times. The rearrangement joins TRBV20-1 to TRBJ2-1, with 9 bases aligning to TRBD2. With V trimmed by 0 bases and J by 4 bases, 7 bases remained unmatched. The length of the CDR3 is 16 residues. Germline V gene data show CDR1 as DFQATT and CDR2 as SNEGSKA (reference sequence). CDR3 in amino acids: CSAREITAGGYNEQFF. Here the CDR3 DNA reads TGCAGTGCTAGAGAGATTACGGCGGGGGGGTACAATGAGCAGTTCTTC.